Below are 16 T cell receptor beta chains sequenced from a single sample in a study of beta chain features in type 1 diabetes. The entirety of the isolated RNA underwent reverse transcription, so expressed TCRB transcripts were sequenced. TCRdb's copy holds only in-frame clones and misses some; the assay was immunoSEQ multiplex PCR. Found here are more than 50,000 clones, approximately 59% of them singletons; the top ten hold about 2.2%. The sequenced material came from Tregs from blood. The receptor source for this set is a woman between 18 and 29 years old in good health.

This clone was seen a single time. The junction differs from germline at one of its ends, possibly a read error. The chain has TRBV5-1 and TRBJ2-7, with unresolved D. CDR1 SGHRS and CDR2 YFSETQ come from the germline V gene. This CDR3 is built from 13 residues. The CDR3 DNA sequence: TGCGCCAGCAGCGGTTCAACATCCTCCGAGCAGTACTTC. This translates into CASSGSTSSEQYF.

In this sample, this clone turned up a few times. This chain connects TRBV6-5 to TRBJ1-2; D might be TRBD1 (6 bases). CDR1 MNHEY and CDR2 SVGAGI come from the germline V gene. This CDR3 region has 15 residues. Trimming left V 2 bases short and J 6 bases short, with 16 bases between. CDR3 region: CASSYNSGAEDGYTF. The DNA for the CDR3 is TGTGCCAGCAGTTACAATTCAGGGGCTGAGGATGGCTACACCTTC.

This rearrangement joins TRBV6-6 to TRBJ2-7, with D unclear. Germline CDR1 MNHNY, CDR2 SVGAGI (reference sequence). The CDR3 has 13 amino acids. Trimming left V 0 bases short and J 4 bases short, with 7 bases between. CDR3 amino acids: CASSYSIEYEQYF. In DNA form, the CDR3 reads TGTGCCAGCAGTTACTCGATCGAGTACGAGCAGTACTTC.

This sequence joins TRBV12-5 and TRBJ2-5; D is uncertain. CDR3 length: 13 amino acids. Trimming cost V 1 base and J 5 bases, with 8 bases left between them. From germline, CDR1 is LGHNT and CDR2 FRNRAP. CDR3 protein: CASGLGWSETQYF. DNA of the CDR3: TGTGCTAGTGGTTTGGGTTGGAGTGAGACCCAGTACTTC.

V gene TRBV19 combines with J gene TRBJ1-2, with D possibly matching TRBD1 (6 bases). This CDR3 contains 16 residues. Per the germline V gene, CDR1 is LNHDA and CDR2 is SQIVND (reference sequence). V was trimmed by 8 bases and J by 6 bases, leaving 25 bases between them. The CDR3 sequence: CASGAREDRSLHGYTF. CDR3 coding DNA: TGTGCCAGTGGTGCCCGGGAGGACAGATCCCTACATGGCTACACCTTC.

The V call is TRBV7-9, the J call TRBJ1-5, with unresolved D. V shed 2 bases and J shed 6 bases, with 5 bases lying between them. Germline values: CDR1 SEHNR, CDR2 FQNEAQ (reference sequence). CDR3 length: 12 residues. The CDR3 nucleotides read TGTGCCAGCAGCTTACCGGGTCAGCCCCAGCATTTT. It is translated as CASSLPGQPQHF.

The V call is TRBV9, the J call TRBJ2-1, with TRBD2 matching 8 bases. Trimming removed 0 bases from V and 4 bases from J; junction bases left unmatched: 3. The CDR3 consists of 15 residues. The germline gives CDR1 SGDLS, CDR2 YYNGEE. CDR3 nucleotide sequence: TGTGCCAGCAGCGTAGCACCGGGGGGGTACAATGAGCAGTTCTTC. This encodes CASSVAPGGYNEQFF.

V gene TRBV1 combines with J gene TRBJ1-1; TRBD1, as called in the table, went unchecked against the DNA. TRBV1 is given as a pseudogene. CDR3 length: 17 residues. CDR3 coding DNA: TGCACCAGCAGCCAGTGGACAGGGAGGCTGGATAACACTGAAGCTTTCTTT. It specifies CTSSQWTGRLDNTEAFF.

The rearrangement uses TRBV21-1 and TRBJ1-2; the table's D call of TRBD1 was not tested on the DNA. TRBV21-1 is a pseudogene locus. This CDR3 is built from 18 residues. The CDR3 nucleotides read TGTGCCAGCAGCACCTATCTTGTGGGACAGGGGCTTTCGTGTGGCTACACCTTC. Protein product: CASSTYLVGQGLSCGYTF.

The chain combines TRBV4-2 with TRBJ2-1; a possible D gene is TRBD1 (5 bases). The V and J ends lost 1 base and 7 bases respectively, with 14 bases between them. This CDR3 is 15 amino acids long. Germline V lookup: CDR1 LGHNA, CDR2 YNFKEQ. In nucleotides, the CDR3 is TGTGCCAGCAGCCAAGTTGTAGATTACAGGAATGAGCAGTTCTTC. Translated, it gives CASSQVVDYRNEQFF.

In this sample, this clone turned up a few times. The rearrangement links TRBV18 to TRBJ1-2, with TRBD1 matching over 7 bases. CDR3 length: 14 residues. Looked up from germline, CDR1 is KGHSH and CDR2 is LQKENI. V was pared by 1 base and J by 1 base, with 0 bases of the junction left unmatched. DNA of the CDR3: TGTGCCAGCTCACCACGGGACAGTAACTATGGCTACACCTTC. It yields the protein CASSPRDSNYGYTF.

The chain has TRBV19 and TRBJ2-5; 12 bases map to TRBD2. From germline, CDR1 is LNHDA and CDR2 SQIVND (reference sequence). There are 15 residues in the CDR3. Germline trimming cut 1 base from V and 7 bases from J; bases unmatched to any gene: 4. CDR3 DNA: TGTGCCAGTAGTATAGGCACTAGCGGGGGGTGGACCCAGTACTTC. The encoded protein is CASSIGTSGGWTQYF.

V usage is TRBV18 and J usage is TRBJ2-2; perhaps TRBD1 as D (5 bases). Germline-derived CDR1 and CDR2 are KGHSH and LQKENI. Between the trimmed V and J ends, which lost 3 bases and 7 bases, there was a span of 15 bases. This CDR3 has 15 amino acids. CDR3: CASSPNGQGDGELFF. CDR3 DNA: TGTGCCAGCTCACCGAACGGGCAGGGCGACGGGGAGCTGTTTTTT.

The chain is built from TRBV5-8 and TRBJ2-5; TRBD1 matches 9 bases. Unmatched junction bases numbered 7, after V lost 4 bases and J lost 0 bases. The CDR3 is 16 residues long. Germline V gene lookup returns CDR1 SGHTS and CDR2 YDEGEE. The CDR3 DNA sequence: TGTGCCAGCAGCAGAGGACAGGGGCTATACCAAGAGACCCAGTACTTC. It encodes CASSRGQGLYQETQYF.

This chain joins TRBV10-2 and TRBJ1-1, with TRBD1 as a possible D gene (5 bases). Germline V lookup: CDR1 WSHSY, CDR2 SAAADI. This CDR3 comprises 12 residues. Trimming shortened V by 8 bases and J by 5 bases, and 12 bases separated the two germline ends. DNA of the CDR3: TGCGCCAGCTTCGGCGGGGGGACTGAAGCTTTCTTT. Protein sequence: CASFGGGTEAFF.

This clone has a handful of counts. The rearrangement links TRBV19 to TRBJ1-1, with 8 bases lining up with TRBD1. Germline values: CDR1 LNHDA, CDR2 SQIVND (reference sequence). This CDR3 is built from 15 residues. V lost 5 bases and J lost 7; bases outside the gene matches: 12. The CDR3 is CASSSFGQGRGEAFF. The CDR3 DNA sequence: TGTGCCAGTAGTTCCTTCGGACAGGGTAGAGGTGAAGCTTTCTTT.